The 25 T cell receptor beta chains reported below all come from one sample, sequenced in a study of beta chain features in type 1 diabetes. All of the isolated RNA was reverse transcribed, so expressed TCRB transcripts were sequenced. The data were produced by immunoSEQ multiplex PCR, yet TCRdb's version contains in-frame clones alone and is incomplete. The sample records some 250,000 clones, 25% to 30% being singletons. Sequencing input: central memory CD4+ T cells from blood. Every receptor here comes from a man aged 30-40 years in good health.

A few counts support this clone. The V call is TRBV18, the J call TRBJ2-7, with D possibly being TRBD2 (6 bases). The V and J ends lost 3 bases and 3 bases respectively, with 12 bases between them. The length of the CDR3 is 14 residues. CDR1 is KGHSH and CDR2 is LQKENI in the germline V gene. The CDR3 region has the DNA TGTGCCAGCTCACCGGGGACTCTGGGCTACGAGCAGTACTTC. It encodes CASSPGTLGYEQYF.

This clone was recorded only once. The chain couples TRBV7-2 to TRBJ1-2; 7 bases align to TRBD1. The length of the CDR3 is 16 residues. The trim removed 0 bases at V and 7 bases at J, leaving 11 bases unmatched. The germline V gene encodes CDR1 SGHTA and CDR2 FQGNSA. This CDR3 is CASSLARRQGVAGYTF. In DNA, the CDR3 is TGTGCCAGCAGCTTAGCTAGGCGACAGGGAGTGGCTGGCTACACCTTC. The variable domain in full, completed from reference TRBV7-2 and TRBJ1-2, reads GAGVSQSPSNKVTEKGKDVELRCDPISGHTALYWYRQSLGQGLEFLIYFQGNSAPDKSGLPSDRFSAERTGGSVSTLTIQRTQQEDSAVYLCASSLARRQGVAGYTFGSGTRLTVV.

The chain carries TRBV7-9 and TRBJ1-1, with D uncertain. V was cut by 7 bases and J by 5 bases, with 14 bases left in between. The CDR3 consists of 13 residues. Germline V gene data show CDR1 as SEHNR and CDR2 as FQNEAQ (reference sequence). The CDR3 coding sequence is TGTGCCAGCACAGGCGGGCTTGGGACTGAAGCTTTCTTT. Translating gives CASTGGLGTEAFF.

The chain's CDR3 is CASSLEQMGNEQFF. The DNA of the CDR3 is TGTGCCAGCAGCTTAGAACAGATGGGCAATGAGCAGTTCTTC. The chain joins TRBV7-8 to TRBJ2-1; D remains ambiguous. V was clipped by 1 base and J by 6 bases, with 10 bases between them. The CDR3 is made up of 14 amino acids. Per germline, CDR1 SGHVS and CDR2 FQNEAQ.

This clone was seen a handful of times. The V call is TRBV5-1, the J call TRBJ2-7; the match to TRBD1 covers 9 bases. CDR1 is SGHRS, CDR2 YFSETQ, per germline. This CDR3 region has 16 residues. V lost 3 bases to trimming and J lost 0 bases; unmatched junction nucleotides: 7. The CDR3: CASSSAGTGSSYEQYF. The CDR3 DNA is TGCGCCAGCAGCTCCGCCGGGACAGGGAGCTCCTACGAGCAGTACTTC.

The rearrangement links TRBV19 to TRBJ2-5, with TRBD1 identical over 7 bases. The CDR3 sequence is 15 residues long. V lost 8 bases, J lost 2 bases, and 11 bases stayed unmatched. The V gene's germline CDR1 is LNHDA and CDR2 SQIVND (reference sequence). The CDR3 sequence is CASSNPGQPQETQYF. DNA for the CDR3: TGTGCCAGTTCCAATCCGGGACAGCCGCAAGAGACCCAGTACTTC.

There are a few counts of this clone. CDR3 residues: CAISDPSEGYTF. CDR3 sequence (DNA): TGTGCCATCAGTGATCCCTCGGAGGGCTACACCTTC. V is TRBV10-3 and J is TRBJ1-2; D gene unclear. Germline V lookup: CDR1 ENHRY, CDR2 SYGVKD. V lost 3 bases and J lost 8, with 10 bases in between. The CDR3 sequence is 12 residues long.

The gene calls are TRBV28 and TRBJ2-7, with D possibly TRBD2 on 6 matching bases. Germline V gene data show CDR1 as MDHEN and CDR2 as SYDVKM. Trimming took 5 bases from V and 6 from J, leaving 17 bases between them. This CDR3 has 14 amino acids. CDR3 residues: CASSASGPTVEQYF. The CDR3 coding sequence is TGTGCCAGCAGTGCCAGCGGGCCTACGGTCGAGCAGTACTTC.

This chain uses TRBV6-6 with TRBJ2-7, with 8 bases that match TRBD1. The CDR3 totals 13 residues. V lost 6 bases and J lost 2; bases outside the gene matches: 3. Germline V lookup: CDR1 MNHNY, CDR2 SVGAGI (reference sequence). The CDR3 DNA is TGTGCCAGCAGGCCGGGACAGGCCTACGAGCAGTACTTC. It yields the protein CASRPGQAYEQYF.

The CDR3: CATSSGQTSNRVLTF. The DNA for the CDR3 is TGTGCCACCAGCAGCGGACAGACTTCTAACCGAGTCCTGACTTTC. This chain joins TRBV15 and TRBJ2-6; D perhaps matches TRBD1 (6 bases). V shed 3 bases and J shed 13 bases, with 19 bases lying between them. The CDR3 is 15 amino acids. Germline CDR1 is LNHNV and CDR2 is YYDKDF (reference sequence).

The chain carries TRBV7-2 and TRBJ2-7, with D perhaps matching TRBD2 (6 bases). The V and J ends lost 2 bases and 3 bases respectively, with 17 bases between them. This CDR3 contains 16 residues. Germline-derived CDR1 and CDR2 are SGHTA and FQGNSA. The CDR3 nucleotides read TGTGCCAGCAGCTTAACTTGGGCGGGACCGTTCTACGAGCAGTACTTC. Its translation: CASSLTWAGPFYEQYF.

V gene TRBV11-2 combines with J gene TRBJ1-2; D gene ambiguous. V lost 0 bases and J 4 bases, leaving 9 bases between the germline ends. The CDR3 covers 14 residues. The germline V gene has CDR1 SGHAT and CDR2 FQNNGV. CDR3 nucleotide sequence: TGTGCCAGCAGCTTAGATCTCAGGCTCTATGGCTACACCTTC. Amino acid sequence: CASSLDLRLYGYTF. The full variable domain, in which reference TRBV11-2 and TRBJ1-2 provide the parts outside the CDR3, is EAGVAQSPRYKIIEKRQSVAFWCNPISGHATLYWYQQILGQGPKLLIQFQNNGVVDDSQLPKDRFSAERLKGVDSTLKIQPAKLEDSAVYLCASSLDLRLYGYTFGSGTRLTVV.

This clone was seen only a few times. The rearrangement uses TRBV9 and TRBJ1-5; 7 bases are shared with TRBD1. CDR1 is SGDLS, CDR2 YYNGEE, per germline. The CDR3 loop spans 14 amino acids. V lost 2 bases, J lost 6 bases, and 5 bases stayed unmatched. The CDR3 bases are TGTGCCAGCAGCGTGGGGACAGACGGTCAGCCCCAGCATTTT. This codes for CASSVGTDGQPQHF.

The genes are TRBV28 and TRBJ1-2; D ambiguous. Trimming cost V 6 bases and J 6 bases, with 11 bases left between them. Germline V CDR1 and CDR2: MDHEN, SYDVKM. The CDR3 covers 12 residues. CDR3 sequence reads: CASRDMGNGYTF. The CDR3 region has the DNA TGTGCCAGCAGAGATATGGGGAATGGCTACACCTTC.

The V call is TRBV6-1, the J call TRBJ1-4; D not resolved. This CDR3 is 12 amino acids long. Germline values: CDR1 MNHNS, CDR2 SASEGT. Trimming took 6 bases from V and 13 from J, leaving 15 bases between them. Written as DNA, the CDR3 is TGTGCCAGCAGCCCAACCGGGAATAGACTGTTTTTT. As protein: CASSPTGNRLFF.

Worth noting for this clone: Distinct nucleotide sequences in the sample also encode this CDR3. The V gene is TRBV9, the J gene TRBJ2-1; D remains ambiguous. V shed 2 bases and J shed 4 bases, with 7 bases lying between them. The CDR3 extends over 13 amino acids. Germline values: CDR1 SGDLS, CDR2 YYNGEE. CDR3 bases: TGTGCCAGCAGCGTGGGCGAGTACAATGAGCAGTTCTTC. As protein: CASSVGEYNEQFF.

Many counts were recorded for this clone. V and J are TRBV12-5 and TRBJ2-1, with 11 positions matching TRBD1. Trimming took 4 bases from V and 0 from J; bases not matched to a gene: 5. CDR1 LGHNT and CDR2 FRNRAP come from the germline V gene. The CDR3 has 17 residues. The CDR3, as DNA: TGTGCTAGTGGTTGGGACAGGGGGTCCAGCTCCTACAATGAGCAGTTCTTC. Translated, it gives CASGWDRGSSSYNEQFF.

This chain connects TRBV28 to TRBJ2-7; 9 bases align to TRBD1. The CDR3 spans 14 residues. CDR1 is MDHEN, CDR2 SYDVKM, per germline. Trimming at V came to 5 bases and at J to 9 bases, leaving 11 bases not matched to a gene. The DNA for the CDR3 is TGTGCCAGCAGTGGACCGGGACAGGGTTCGGTGCAGTACTTC. Amino acids: CASSGPGQGSVQYF.

Comment on this clone: One junction end disagrees with the germline gene, perhaps due to a read error. The chain has TRBV7-9 and TRBJ2-1, with unresolved D. The CDR3 has 13 residues. Germline CDR1 reads SEHNR; CDR2 reads FQNEAQ (reference sequence). For the CDR3, the DNA is TGTGCCAGCAACTTAAGCCTACCAAATGAGCAGTTCTTC. Protein sequence: CASNLSLPNEQFF.

The V and J genes are TRBV30 and TRBJ1-1; D gene ambiguous. The CDR3 totals 15 residues. Germline V gene lookup returns CDR1 GTSNPN and CDR2 SVGIG (reference sequence). Trimming took 0 bases from V and 2 from J, leaving 13 bases between them. As DNA, the CDR3 is TGTGCCTGGAGTGTAAGGCGGCAGCCTAACACTGAAGCTTTCTTT. Residues: CAWSVRRQPNTEAFF.

There are many counts of this clone. The chain is built from TRBV14 and TRBJ2-1; D is undetermined. Germline V CDR1 and CDR2: SGHDN, FVKESK. Trimming left V 5 bases short and J 7 bases short, with 12 bases between. CDR3 length equals 13 residues. For the CDR3, the DNA is TGTGCCAGCAGCATAGTCCCCCGTAATGAGCAGTTCTTC. Translation gives CASSIVPRNEQFF.

In its sample, this clone was seen a few times. CDR3 bases: TGCAGCGTAGCCGGGCCAGCAAACACTGAAGCTTTCTTT. Protein: CSVAGPANTEAFF. The chain joins TRBV29-1 to TRBJ1-1; no definite D call. CDR3 size: 13 residues. Germline V lookup: CDR1 SQVTM, CDR2 ANQGSEA. Trimming removed 6 bases from V and 2 bases from J, with 13 bases in between.

This clone was seen once. The chain is built from TRBV6-6 and TRBJ2-1; 13 nucleotides align to TRBD2. The V gene's germline CDR1 is MNHNY and CDR2 SVGAGI (reference sequence). The J segment lost 13 bases and the V segment lost 1 base, leaving 4 bases of the junction unmatched. This CDR3 contains 14 residues. CDR3 DNA: TGTGCCAGCAGTTACTTAGGGACTAGCGGGAATCAGTTCTTC. This translates into CASSYLGTSGNQFF.

This chain uses TRBV29-1 with TRBJ2-1; 7 nucleotides line up with TRBD2. CDR3 size: 14 residues. Trimming took 6 bases from V and 0 from J; bases not matched to a gene: 5. Germline loops: CDR1 SQVTM, CDR2 ANQGSEA. The CDR3, as DNA: TGCAGCGTCGCGCGGGGGAGCTCCTACAATGAGCAGTTCTTC. This sequence encodes CSVARGSSYNEQFF.

This clone was recorded a few times. The chain couples TRBV7-2 to TRBJ2-7, with 9 bases identical to TRBD1. V dropped 5 bases and J dropped 6; count of bases not matched to a gene: 11. Germline V gives CDR1 SGHTA, CDR2 FQGNSA. The CDR3 has 15 residues. CDR3 bases: TGTGCCAGCAGCCCCGGGGGGACAGGGACCGGCGAGCAGTACTTC. Translating it yields CASSPGGTGTGEQYF.